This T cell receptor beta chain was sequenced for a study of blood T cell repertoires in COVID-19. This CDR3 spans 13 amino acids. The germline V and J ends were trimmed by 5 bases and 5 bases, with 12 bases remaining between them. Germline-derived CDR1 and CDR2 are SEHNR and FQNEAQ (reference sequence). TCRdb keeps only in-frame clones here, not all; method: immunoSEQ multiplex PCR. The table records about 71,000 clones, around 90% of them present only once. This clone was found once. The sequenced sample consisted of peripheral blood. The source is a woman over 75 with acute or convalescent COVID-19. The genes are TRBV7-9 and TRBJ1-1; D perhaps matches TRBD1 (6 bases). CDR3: CASSRTDGTEAFF. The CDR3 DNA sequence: TGTGCCAGCAGCCGGACAGACGGGACTGAAGCTTTCTTT.